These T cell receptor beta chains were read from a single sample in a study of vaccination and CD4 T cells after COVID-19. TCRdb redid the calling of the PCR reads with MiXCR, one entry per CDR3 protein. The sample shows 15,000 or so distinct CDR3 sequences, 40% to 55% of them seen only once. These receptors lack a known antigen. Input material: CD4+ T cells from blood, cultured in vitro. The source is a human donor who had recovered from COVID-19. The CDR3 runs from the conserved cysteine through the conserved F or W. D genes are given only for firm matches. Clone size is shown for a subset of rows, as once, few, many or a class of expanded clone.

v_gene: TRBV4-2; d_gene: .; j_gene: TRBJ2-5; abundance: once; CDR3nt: TGTGCCAGCAGCCAAGAGTCAGGAAAACAGACCCAGTACTTC; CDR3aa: CASSQESGKQTQYF
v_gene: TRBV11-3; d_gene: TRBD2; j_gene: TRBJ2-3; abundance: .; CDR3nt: TGTGCCAGCAGCTTAGAGTTTTCGGCGGGAGTGGCGGATACGCAGTATTTT; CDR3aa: CASSLEFSAGVADTQYF
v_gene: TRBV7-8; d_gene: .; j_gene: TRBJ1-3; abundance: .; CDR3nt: TGTGCCAGCAGCTCCCAGGGTCGGGGAGGATACACCATATATTTT; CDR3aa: CASSSQGRGGYTIYF
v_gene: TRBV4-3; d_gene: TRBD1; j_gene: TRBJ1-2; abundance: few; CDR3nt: TGCGCCAGCAGCCAAGCCTGGACAGGGGGGAACTATGGCTACACCTTC; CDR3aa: CASSQAWTGGNYGYTF
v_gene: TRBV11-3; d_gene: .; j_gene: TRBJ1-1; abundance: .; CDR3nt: TGTGCCAGCAGCTTTGGAGGGACTGAAGCTTTCTTT; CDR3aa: CASSFGGTEAFF
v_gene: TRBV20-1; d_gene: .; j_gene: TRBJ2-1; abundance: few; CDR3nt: TGCAGTGCTAGGGGGCTAGCTCGCTACAATGAGCAGTTCTTC; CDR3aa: CSARGLARYNEQFF
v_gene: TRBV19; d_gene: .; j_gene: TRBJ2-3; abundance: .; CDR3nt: TGTGCCAGTAGTTTACTACCTCCTCGAGGCGTGGGGAAAGAAGATACGCAGTATTTT; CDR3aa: CASSLLPPRGVGKEDTQYF
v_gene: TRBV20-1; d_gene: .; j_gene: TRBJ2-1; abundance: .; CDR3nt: TGCAGTGCTAGTCACGGGCATGAGCAGTTCTTC; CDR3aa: CSASHGHEQFF
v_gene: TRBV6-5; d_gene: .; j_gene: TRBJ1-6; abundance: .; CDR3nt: TGTGCCAGCAGTTACTCGATCGGAACTACCTCCTATAATTCACCCCTCCACTTT; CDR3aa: CASSYSIGTTSYNSPLHF
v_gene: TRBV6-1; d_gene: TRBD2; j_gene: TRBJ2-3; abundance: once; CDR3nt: TGTGCCAGCAGCTCAGCTGTAGTGGGGGGGTCAGATACGCAGTATTTT; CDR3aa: CASSSAVVGGSDTQYF
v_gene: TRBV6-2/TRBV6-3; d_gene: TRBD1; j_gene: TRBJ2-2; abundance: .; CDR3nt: TGTGCCAGCAGAAATACAGGGGGAGGCACCGGGGAGCTGTTTTTT; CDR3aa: CASRNTGGGTGELFF
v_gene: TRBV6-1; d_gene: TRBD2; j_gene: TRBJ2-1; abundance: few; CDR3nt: TGTGCCAGCAGTGTAGCGGGGGGTAACAATGAGCAGTTCTTC; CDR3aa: CASSVAGGNNEQFF
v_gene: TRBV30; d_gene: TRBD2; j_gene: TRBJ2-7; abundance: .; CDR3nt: TGTGCCTGGAGTGTTAGAGGACTAGTGGGACGGTACGAGCAGTACTTC; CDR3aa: CAWSVRGLVGRYEQYF
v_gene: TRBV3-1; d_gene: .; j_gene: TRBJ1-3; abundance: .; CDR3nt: TGTGCCAGCACCGAAAACCCTGGAAACACCATATATTTT; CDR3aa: CASTENPGNTIYF
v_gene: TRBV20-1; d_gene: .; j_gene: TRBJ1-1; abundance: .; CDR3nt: TGCAGTGCTAGCCGGGGTCGGTTGACTGAAGCTTTCTTT; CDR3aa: CSASRGRLTEAFF
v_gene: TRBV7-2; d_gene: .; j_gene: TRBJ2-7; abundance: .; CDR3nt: TGTGCCAGCAGCCGGGCCTACGAGCAGTACTTC; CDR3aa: CASSRAYEQYF